Listed below are T cell receptor beta chains from one sample, sequenced in a study of vaccination and CD4 T cells after COVID-19. TCRdb passed the PCR reads through MiXCR, listing each CDR3 protein once. The profile shows almost 6,000 distinct CDR3 sequences, about 35% of them singletons. These receptors lack a known antigen. Sequenced: CD4+ T cells from blood, cultured in vitro. The receptors stem from a human donor in good health. Each CDR3 is given with its conserved first and last residue. Fields, in order: clone size, V gene, D gene, J gene, CDR3 protein, CDR3 DNA. The D gene is left open where the match is weak. A clone size is listed for some rows: how often the clone was seen (once, few, many), or a class if it is expanded.

clone size: few
V gene: TRBV7-9
D gene: TRBD1
J gene: TRBJ1-1
CDR3 protein: CASSAPGQGGNEAFF
CDR3 DNA: TGTGCCAGCAGCGCCCCGGGACAGGGTGGAAATGAAGCTTTCTTT

clone size: -
V gene: TRBV24-1
D gene: -
J gene: TRBJ2-2
CDR3 protein: CATSGGLTGELFF
CDR3 DNA: TGTGCCACCAGTGGGGGTCTTACCGGGGAGCTGTTTTTT

clone size: few
V gene: TRBV6-1
D gene: TRBD1
J gene: TRBJ1-1
CDR3 protein: CASGRTGGGSEAFF
CDR3 DNA: TGTGCCAGCGGTCGGACAGGGGGTGGATCTGAAGCTTTCTTT

clone size: large
V gene: TRBV30
D gene: TRBD1
J gene: TRBJ1-2
CDR3 protein: CAWTPGGNYGYTF
CDR3 DNA: TGTGCCTGGACCCCAGGGGGCAACTATGGCTACACCTTC

clone size: few
V gene: TRBV5-8
D gene: -
J gene: TRBJ1-5
CDR3 protein: CASSWTGQLTSNQPQHF
CDR3 DNA: TGTGCCAGCAGCTGGACCGGACAGCTCACTAGCAATCAGCCCCAGCATTTT

clone size: -
V gene: TRBV7-8
D gene: -
J gene: TRBJ2-3
CDR3 protein: CASSLVGGTDTQYF
CDR3 DNA: TGTGCCAGCAGCCTGGTGGGGGGCACAGATACGCAGTATTTT

clone size: few
V gene: TRBV20-1
D gene: -
J gene: TRBJ1-1
CDR3 protein: CSASRPTEAFF
CDR3 DNA: TGCAGTGCCTCCAGGCCCACTGAAGCTTTCTTT

clone size: medium-sized
V gene: TRBV7-2
D gene: -
J gene: TRBJ2-7
CDR3 protein: CASSFLGGNYEQYF
CDR3 DNA: TGTGCCAGCAGCTTTCTGGGCGGTAACTACGAGCAGTACTTC

clone size: -
V gene: TRBV11-2
D gene: -
J gene: TRBJ2-1
CDR3 protein: CASSPQDGEQFF
CDR3 DNA: TGTGCCAGCAGCCCCCAAGACGGTGAGCAGTTCTTC

clone size: few
V gene: TRBV11-1
D gene: TRBD1
J gene: TRBJ1-2
CDR3 protein: CASSPGQGEGYTF
CDR3 DNA: TGTGCCAGCAGCCCTGGACAGGGGGAAGGCTACACCTTC

clone size: -
V gene: TRBV18
D gene: -
J gene: TRBJ2-5
CDR3 protein: CASSPQPYQETQYF
CDR3 DNA: TGTGCCAGCTCACCACAGCCGTACCAAGAGACCCAGTACTTC